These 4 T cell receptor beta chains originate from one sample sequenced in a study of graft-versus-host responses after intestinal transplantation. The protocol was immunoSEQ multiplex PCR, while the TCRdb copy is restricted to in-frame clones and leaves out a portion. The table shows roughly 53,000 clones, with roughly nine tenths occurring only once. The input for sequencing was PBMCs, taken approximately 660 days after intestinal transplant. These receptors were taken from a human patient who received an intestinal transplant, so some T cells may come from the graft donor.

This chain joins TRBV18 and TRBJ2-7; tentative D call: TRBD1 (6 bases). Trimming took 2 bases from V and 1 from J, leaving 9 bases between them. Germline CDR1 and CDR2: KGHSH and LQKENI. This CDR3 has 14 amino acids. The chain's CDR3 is CASSPGQFSYEQYF. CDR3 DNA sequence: TGTGCCAGCTCACCAGGACAGTTTTCCTACGAGCAGTACTTC.

The CDR3 protein is CASSLSGMNTEAFF. In DNA, the CDR3 is TGTGCCAGCAGCTTATCGGGGATGAACACTGAAGCTTTCTTT. The chain uses TRBV7-9 and TRBJ1-1; D gene ambiguous. V was pared by 2 bases and J by 0 bases, with 7 bases between. The CDR3 runs 14 residues. The germline V gene has CDR1 SEHNR and CDR2 FQNEAQ (reference sequence). Based on the CDR3 plus reference TRBV7-9 and TRBJ1-1, the full variable domain is DTGVSQNPRHKITKRGQNVTFRCDPISEHNRLYWYRQTLGQGPEFLTYFQNEAQLEKSRLLSDRFSAERPKGSFSTLEIQRTEQGDSAMYLCASSLSGMNTEAFFGQGTRLTVV.

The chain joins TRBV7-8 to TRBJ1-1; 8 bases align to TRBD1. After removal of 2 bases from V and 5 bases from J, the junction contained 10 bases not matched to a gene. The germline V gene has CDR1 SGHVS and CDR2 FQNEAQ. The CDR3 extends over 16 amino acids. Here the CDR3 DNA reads TGTGCCAGCAGCTTATTCTCGTTAACAGGGGGAACTGAAGCTTTCTTT. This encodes CASSLFSLTGGTEAFF.

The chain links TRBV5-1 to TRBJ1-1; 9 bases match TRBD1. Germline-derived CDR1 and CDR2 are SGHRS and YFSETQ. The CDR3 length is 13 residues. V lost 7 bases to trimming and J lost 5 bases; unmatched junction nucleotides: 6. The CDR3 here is CASRRQGGTEAFF. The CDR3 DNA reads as TGCGCCAGCCGTAGACAGGGGGGGACTGAAGCTTTCTTT. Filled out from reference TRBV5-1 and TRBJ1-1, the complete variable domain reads KAGVTQTPRYLIKTRGQQVTLSCSPISGHRSVSWYQQTPGQGLQFLFEYFSETQRNKGNFPGRFSGRQFSNSRSEMNVSTLELGDSALYLCASRRQGGTEAFFGQGTRLTVV.